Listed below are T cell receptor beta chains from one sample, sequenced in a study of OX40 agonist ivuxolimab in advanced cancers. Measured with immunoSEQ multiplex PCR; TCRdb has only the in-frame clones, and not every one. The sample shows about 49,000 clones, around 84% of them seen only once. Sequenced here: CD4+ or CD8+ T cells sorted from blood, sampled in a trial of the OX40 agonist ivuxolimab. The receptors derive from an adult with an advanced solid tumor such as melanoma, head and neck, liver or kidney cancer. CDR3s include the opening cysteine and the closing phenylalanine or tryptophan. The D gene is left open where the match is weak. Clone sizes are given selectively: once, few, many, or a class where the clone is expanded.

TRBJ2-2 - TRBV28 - CASSSEGPSTGELFF TGTGCCAGCAGTTCGGAGGGGCCTAGCACCGGGGAGCTGTTTTTT
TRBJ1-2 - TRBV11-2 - CASSLTAGTLHEGYTF TGTGCCAGCAGCTTAACCGCAGGGACACTTCACGAAGGCTACACCTTC
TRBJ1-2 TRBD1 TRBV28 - CASSHLFFDREREGYTF TGTGCCAGCAGTCACCTATTTTTCGACAGGGAGCGGGAAGGCTACACCTTC
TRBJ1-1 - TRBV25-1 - CASSEFYGGTEAFF TGTGCCAGCAGTGAATTCTACGGGGGCACTGAAGCTTTCTTT
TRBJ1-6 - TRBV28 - CASFGEAYNSPLHF TGTGCCAGTTTCGGCGAGGCTTATAATTCACCCCTCCACTTT
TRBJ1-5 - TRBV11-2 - CASSLENGGQPQHF TGTGCCAGCAGCTTAGAAAACGGGGGTCAGCCCCAGCATTTT
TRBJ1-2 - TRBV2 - CASSTGEPYGYTF TGTGCCAGCAGTACCGGGGAGCCCTATGGCTACACCTTC
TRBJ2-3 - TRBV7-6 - CASSLVGGGADTQYF TGTGCCAGCAGCTTAGTAGGTGGGGGCGCGGATACGCAGTATTTT
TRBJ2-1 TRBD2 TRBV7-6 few CASSPERGLALHEQFF TGTGCCAGCAGCCCGGAAAGGGGACTAGCTTTACATGAGCAGTTCTTC
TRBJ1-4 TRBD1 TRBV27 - CASSWGQGSEKLFF TGTGCCAGCAGTTGGGGACAGGGTAGCGAAAAACTGTTTTTT
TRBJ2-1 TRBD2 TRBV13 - CASNKGLAREQFF TGTGCCAGCAACAAGGGACTAGCCCGTGAGCAGTTCTTC
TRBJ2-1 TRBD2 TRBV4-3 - CASSQSLADRGGEQFF TGCGCCAGCAGCCAGTCCCTAGCGGACCGGGGGGGGGAGCAGTTCTTC
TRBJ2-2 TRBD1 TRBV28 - CASYNSGTGNMNTGELFF TGTGCCAGCTACAACTCCGGGACAGGAAACATGAACACCGGGGAGCTGTTTTTT
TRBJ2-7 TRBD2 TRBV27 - CASSLSGGGYEQYF TGTGCCAGCAGTTTATCGGGGGGGGGTTACGAGCAGTACTTC
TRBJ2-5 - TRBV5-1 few CASSFTGSQETQYF TGCGCCAGCAGCTTCACAGGGTCCCAGGAGACCCAGTACTTC
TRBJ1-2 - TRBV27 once CASSFGTSGGYTF TGTGCCAGCAGTTTTGGAACGAGTGGTGGCTACACCTTC
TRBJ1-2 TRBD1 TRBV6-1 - CASSARGRVDLGYTF TGTGCCAGCAGTGCCAGGGGGCGAGTAGACTTGGGCTACACCTTC
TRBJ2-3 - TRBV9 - CASSVDSDTPSTDTQYF TGTGCCAGCAGCGTAGATTCGGACACTCCAAGCACAGATACGCAGTATTTT
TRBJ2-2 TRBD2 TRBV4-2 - CASSLREGPGELFF TGTGCCAGCAGCCTGAGGGAGGGCCCCGGGGAGCTGTTTTTT
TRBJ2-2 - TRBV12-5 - CASAKGSGELFF TGTGCTAGTGCCAAAGGTAGCGGGGAGCTGTTTTTT
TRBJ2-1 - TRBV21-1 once CASSKTGGTMRGFF TGTGCCAGCAGCAAAACGGGGGGAACAATGAGAGGGTTCTTC
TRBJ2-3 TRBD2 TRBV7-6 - CASSRAGGPSDTQYF TGTGCCAGCAGCAGAGCGGGGGGGCCCTCAGATACGCAGTATTTT
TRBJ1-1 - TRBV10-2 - CASSEWQGNTEAFF TGCGCCAGCAGTGAGTGGCAGGGGAACACTGAAGCTTTCTTT
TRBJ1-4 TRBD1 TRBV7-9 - CASLHDRGQNEKLFF TGTGCCAGCCTCCACGACAGGGGACAGAATGAAAAACTGTTTTTT
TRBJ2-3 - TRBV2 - CASSENLRSTDTQYF TGTGCCAGCAGTGAAAACCTCCGGAGCACAGATACGCAGTATTTT
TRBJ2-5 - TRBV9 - CASSFQGSLETQYF TGTGCCAGCAGCTTCCAGGGGTCGCTGGAGACCCAGTACTTC
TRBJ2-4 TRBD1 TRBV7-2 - CASSPGTGAKNIQYF TGTGCCAGCAGCCCGGGGACAGGGGCCAAAAACATTCAGTACTTC
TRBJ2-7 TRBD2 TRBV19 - CASSFSGGSYEQYF TGTGCCAGTAGTTTTAGCGGGGGGTCCTACGAGCAGTACTTC
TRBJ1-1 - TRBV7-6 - CASSLGGSEAFF TGTGCCAGCAGCTTAGGCGGCAGTGAAGCTTTCTTT
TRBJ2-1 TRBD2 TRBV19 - CASSLFSGGVPNEQFF TGTGCCAGTAGTCTTTTTAGCGGGGGGGTTCCCAATGAGCAGTTCTTC
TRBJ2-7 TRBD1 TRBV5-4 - CASSPGTAFSYEQYF TGTGCCAGCAGCCCCGGGACAGCCTTTTCCTACGAGCAGTACTTC
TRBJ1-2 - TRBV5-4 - CASSLKSLNYGYTF TGTGCCAGCAGCTTGAAGAGCCTTAACTATGGCTACACCTTC
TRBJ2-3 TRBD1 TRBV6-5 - CASSYWDRGRTDTQYF TGTGCCAGCAGTTACTGGGACAGGGGGAGGACAGATACGCAGTATTTT
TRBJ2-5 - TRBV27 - CASSLSSGRTETQYF TGTGCCAGCAGTTTATCGAGCGGCAGAACAGAGACCCAGTACTTC
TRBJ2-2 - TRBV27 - CASSLSASTGELFF TGTGCCAGCAGTTTATCGGCTAGTACCGGGGAGCTGTTTTTT
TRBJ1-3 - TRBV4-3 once CASSQDLGGSGNTIYF TGCGCCAGCAGCCAAGATCTAGGGGGTTCTGGAAACACCATATATTTT
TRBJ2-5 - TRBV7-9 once CASRSGRIQETQYF TGTGCCAGCAGGTCGGGGCGGATCCAAGAGACCCAGTACTTC
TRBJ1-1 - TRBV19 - CASSISDGTEAFF TGTGCCAGTAGTATCAGCGACGGCACTGAAGCTTTCTTT
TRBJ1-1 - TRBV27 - CASSLRRLNTEAFF TGTGCCAGCAGTTTGCGGCGCTTGAACACTGAAGCTTTCTTT
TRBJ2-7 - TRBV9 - CASSVDLANHEQYF TGTGCCAGCAGCGTAGACCTAGCGAACCACGAGCAGTACTTC
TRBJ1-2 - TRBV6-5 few CASGLPDRHF TGTGCCAGCGGACTACCGGACCGCCATTTC
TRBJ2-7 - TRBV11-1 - CASSTGPTFYEQYF TGTGCCAGCAGCACGGGACCAACGTTCTACGAGCAGTACTTC
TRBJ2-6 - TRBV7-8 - CASSSLTRDLTF TGTGCCAGCAGCTCCCTAACCAGGGACCTGACTTTC
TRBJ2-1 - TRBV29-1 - CSVEIGHLPYNEQFF TGCAGCGTTGAGATTGGGCATTTGCCATACAATGAGCAGTTCTTC
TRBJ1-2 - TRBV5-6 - CASTKVRGPLYGYTF TGTGCCAGCACCAAGGTCCGGGGCCCCCTCTATGGCTACACCTTC
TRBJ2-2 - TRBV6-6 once CASGPILNTGELFF TGTGCCAGTGGACCTATCCTGAACACCGGGGAGCTGTTTTTT
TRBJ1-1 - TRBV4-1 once CASSQALSDAEAFF TGCGCCAGCAGCCAAGCCCTGTCAGACGCGGAAGCTTTCTTT
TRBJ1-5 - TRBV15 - CATSRGPPGGQPQHF TGTGCCACCAGCAGAGGGCCCCCGGGGGGTCAGCCCCAGCATTTT
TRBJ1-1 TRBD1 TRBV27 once CASSLNPQGAYTEAFF TGTGCCAGCAGTTTAAATCCCCAGGGGGCATACACTGAAGCTTTCTTT
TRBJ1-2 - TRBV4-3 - CASSQSITGSGGYTF TGCGCCAGCAGCCAGTCTATAACAGGTTCGGGGGGCTACACCTTC
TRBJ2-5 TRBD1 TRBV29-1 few CSVERFGQGAGETQYF TGCAGCGTTGAAAGGTTCGGTCAGGGGGCTGGGGAGACCCAGTACTTC
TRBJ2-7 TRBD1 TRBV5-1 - CASSYDRGPYEQYF TGCGCCAGCAGCTACGACAGGGGTCCCTACGAGCAGTACTTC
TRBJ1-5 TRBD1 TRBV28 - CASSLLAGGSDQPQHF TGTGCCAGCAGTTTATTAGCAGGGGGCTCCGATCAGCCCCAGCATTTT
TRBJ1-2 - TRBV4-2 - CASSQVFGGESYGYTF TGTGCCAGCAGCCAAGTTTTTGGGGGTGAGAGCTATGGCTACACCTTC
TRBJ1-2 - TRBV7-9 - CASSLGTDYNYGYTF TGTGCCAGCAGCTTAGGGACAGATTATAACTATGGCTACACCTTC
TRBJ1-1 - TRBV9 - CASSGPQDQNTEAFF TGTGCCAGCAGCGGACCACAGGATCAGAACACTGAAGCTTTCTTT
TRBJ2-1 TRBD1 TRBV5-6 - CASSLYVGTGFDEQFF TGTGCCAGCAGCTTGTATGTCGGGACAGGGTTCGATGAGCAGTTCTTC
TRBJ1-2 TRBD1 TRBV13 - CASSLSPGQPSGYTF TGTGCCAGCAGCTTATCACCGGGACAGCCTTCTGGCTACACCTTC
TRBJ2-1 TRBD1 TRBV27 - CASSWGQDNEQFF TGTGCCAGCAGTTGGGGACAGGACAATGAGCAGTTCTTC